Sequencing of this T cell receptor beta chain was carried out in a study of T cells in Graves' hyperthyroidism and ophthalmopathy. Study-level points and caveats: The model made its ophthalmopathy prediction, and onset followed a median about 6 months later.

Drawn at first hyperthyroidism diagnosis, the blood sample preceded any ophthalmopathy symptoms. This clonotype was detected many times. What it binds is unknown. Amplification yielded TCR beta CDR3 regions, with RNA transcripts as the source. RT-PCR in the first round (using the HTBI primer set) targeted the TCR CDR3. TCRdb called the multiplex PCR reads again in MiXCR, with one record for every CDR3 protein. The sample carries a few hundred thousand distinct CDR3 sequences, roughly 14% recorded once. Trimming took 5 bases from V and 6 from J; bases not matched to a gene: 5. This CDR3 region has 13 residues. From germline, CDR1 is MNHNS and CDR2 SASEGT.

The chain links TRBV6-1 to TRBJ1-1; 8 bases agree with TRBD1. This TCR was sampled from a woman aged 40-49 years with Graves' hyperthyroidism that later progressed to Graves' ophthalmopathy. Material for sequencing was blood. The CDR3 loop is CASSFTGGAEAFF. The CDR3 bases are TGTGCCAGCAGTTTTACAGGGGGTGCTGAAGCTTTCTTT.